The 23 T cell receptor beta chains below were found in one sample sequenced in a study of cytomegalovirus exposure and HLA in healthy donors. The primer mix had 60 Vbeta and 13 Jbeta primers. Clones were sequenced by immunoSEQ multiplex PCR, and TCRdb holds only the in-frame ones, with some missing. The sample shows 150,000 to 200,000 clones, roughly 70% of them seen only once. Sequencing was done on a sample of PBMCs. The receptor source for this set is a woman between 45 and 65 years old in good health and CMV-seropositive.

The rearrangement uses TRBV19 and TRBJ1-1; no firm D call. V was pared by 5 bases and J by 3 bases, with 13 bases between. Germline loops: CDR1 LNHDA, CDR2 SQIVND (reference sequence). The CDR3 sequence is 14 residues long. In DNA form, the CDR3 reads TGTGCCAGTAGTGCCCTAGGGAGGCACACTGAAGCTTTCTTT. It specifies CASSALGRHTEAFF.

The chain employs TRBV30 and TRBJ1-3; TRBD1 might be the D (5 bases). The CDR3 is 14 residues long. The V and J ends lost 0 bases and 2 bases respectively, with 8 bases between them. Germline V gene data show CDR1 as GTSNPN and CDR2 as SVGIG (reference sequence). The CDR3 here is CAWSVRTPGNTIYF. DNA of the CDR3: TGTGCCTGGAGTGTCCGGACACCTGGAAACACCATATATTTT.

Comments on this clone: One junction end does not reproduce the germline sequence, and a read error may be involved. The CDR3 nucleotides read TGCGCCAGCAGCCAAGACCTGGGTGGGGGGTTCTCTGGCTACCCCTTC. Translation: CASSQDLGGGFSGYPF. V is TRBV4-1 and J is TRBJ1-2; TRBD1 might be the D (5 bases). The CDR3 has 16 amino acids. Germline assignment: CDR1 MGHRA and CDR2 YSYEKL.

The chain carries TRBV6-5 and TRBJ1-2, with a possible D match to TRBD1 (5 bases). The length of the CDR3 is 14 residues. Germline loops: CDR1 MNHEY, CDR2 SVGAGI. Trimming removed 0 bases at V and 4 bases at J, with 9 bases between. This CDR3 reads CASSYSGASYGYTF. DNA for the CDR3: TGTGCCAGCAGTTACTCAGGGGCATCCTATGGCTACACCTTC.

The chain joins TRBV28 to TRBJ1-2, with 10 bases matching TRBD1. This CDR3 contains 15 residues. In germline, CDR1 is MDHEN, CDR2 SYDVKM. Trimming cost V 5 bases and J 7 bases; bases outside gene matches: 10. DNA of the CDR3: TGTGCCAGCAGTCTATCGGGACAGGGGATTAGTGGCTACACCTTC. It specifies CASSLSGQGISGYTF.

The rearrangement links TRBV4-2 to TRBJ2-1, with 13 bases matching TRBD2. CDR3 length equals 15 residues. Germline assignment: CDR1 LGHNA and CDR2 YNFKEQ. After removal of 0 bases from V and 10 bases from J, the junction contained 3 bases not matched to a gene. CDR3 region: CASSQDLGLAGEQFF. CDR3 bases: TGTGCCAGCAGCCAAGATCTGGGACTAGCGGGGGAGCAGTTCTTC.

This clone was seen a few times. This chain uses TRBV7-6 with TRBJ2-1, with D possibly matching TRBD1 (5 bases). Germline V CDR1 and CDR2: SGHVS, FNYEAQ. This CDR3 is built from 15 residues. V gave up 0 bases and J gave up 5 bases, with 11 bases separating them. CDR3 region: CASSLAELRDNEQFF. CDR3 DNA sequence: TGTGCCAGCAGCTTAGCCGAGCTCAGGGACAATGAGCAGTTCTTC.

J is TRBJ1-1 and V is TRBV5-4, with 7 bases aligning to TRBD1. Losses at the gene ends were 2 bases for V and 2 bases for J; bases not matched to a gene: 3. CDR1 is SGHNT, CDR2 YYREEE, per germline (reference sequence). The length of the CDR3 is 14 residues. In nucleotides, the CDR3 is TGTGCCAGCAGCTTCACAGGGGCTAACACTGAAGCTTTCTTT. Translation gives CASSFTGANTEAFF.

The chain has TRBV5-1 and TRBJ1-4; D is unresolved. CDR3 length: 15 residues. V lost 7 bases to trimming and J lost 7 bases, with 20 bases between them. CDR1 is SGHRS and CDR2 is YFSETQ in the germline V gene. CDR3 loop: CASSHEGGLSEKLFF. The CDR3 coding sequence is TGCGCCAGCTCTCACGAGGGAGGACTAAGTGAAAAACTGTTTTTT.

This chain connects TRBV30 to TRBJ1-2, with D maybe TRBD1 (6 bases). The CDR3 sequence is 13 residues long. Per the germline V gene, CDR1 is GTSNPN and CDR2 is SVGIG (reference sequence). The germline V and J ends were trimmed by 5 bases and 3 bases, with 13 bases remaining between them. CDR3: CAWSGTRHYGYTF. CDR3 bases: TGTGCCTGGTCCGGGACACGACACTATGGCTACACCTTC.

V is TRBV27 and J is TRBJ2-7; perhaps TRBD2 as D (5 bases). V was pared by 11 bases and J by 5 bases, with 16 bases between. Germline V gene data show CDR1 as MNHEY and CDR2 as SMNVEV (reference sequence). This CDR3 is built from 12 residues. CDR3 DNA sequence: TGTGCCTCACGGAGCCGAGCGGACGAGCAGTACTTC. Its translation is CASRSRADEQYF.

V is TRBV5-1 and J is TRBJ1-1, with TRBD1 as a possible D gene (5 bases). The V end was cut by 0 bases, the J end by 7 bases, with 16 bases between. CDR3 length: 15 residues. Germline V lookup: CDR1 SGHRS, CDR2 YFSETQ. CDR3 residues: CASSLAGGGYNEAFF. Here the CDR3 DNA reads TGCGCCAGCAGCTTGGCTGGGGGGGGGTATAATGAAGCTTTCTTT.

The chain combines TRBV5-1 with TRBJ2-3; 9 positions agree with TRBD1. Trimming at V came to 4 bases and at J to 0 bases, leaving 6 bases not matched to a gene. Germline V gives CDR1 SGHRS, CDR2 YFSETQ. This CDR3 is 16 amino acids long. The CDR3 spells CASSARDRASTDTQYF. CDR3 DNA sequence: TGCGCCAGCAGCGCCCGGGACAGGGCTAGCACAGATACGCAGTATTTT. Complete variable domain (other parts from reference TRBV5-1 and TRBJ2-3): KAGVTQTPRYLIKTRGQQVTLSCSPISGHRSVSWYQQTPGQGLQFLFEYFSETQRNKGNFPGRFSGRQFSNSRSEMNVSTLELGDSALYLCASSARDRASTDTQYFGPGTRLTVL.

The chain combines TRBV10-1 with TRBJ2-3, with D tentatively TRBD2 (6 bases). Deletions cut 6 bases from V and 5 bases from J, with 15 bases between. Germline values: CDR1 WNHNN, CDR2 SYGVQD (reference sequence). The CDR3 runs 14 residues. CDR3 region: CASSPTGERDTQYF. In nucleotides, the CDR3 is TGCGCCAGCAGCCCCACGGGGGAACGAGATACGCAGTATTTT.

The genes are TRBV11-2 and TRBJ2-5, with TRBD1 as a possible D gene (6 bases). CDR1 and CDR2 (germline): SGHAT, FQNNGV. This CDR3 has 14 residues. Trimming pared 5 bases from V and 3 bases from J, leaving 13 bases between. CDR3 DNA sequence: TGTGCCAGCAGCCAAACCGGGACAAAAGAGACCCAGTACTTC. Translated, it gives CASSQTGTKETQYF.

The gene calls are TRBV4-1 and TRBJ1-2, with a weak D call TRBD1 (5 bases). There are 13 residues in the CDR3. Per the germline V gene, CDR1 is MGHRA and CDR2 is YSYEKL. V shed 4 bases and J shed 8 bases, with 14 bases lying between them. The CDR3 DNA reads TGCGCCAGCAGCCGGGTCCTCGGGGGGGGCTACACCTTC. Its translation is CASSRVLGGGYTF.

This chain connects TRBV27 to TRBJ2-1, with TRBD2 identical over 10 bases. Germline V CDR1 and CDR2: MNHEY, SMNVEV (reference sequence). CDR3 length: 16 amino acids. Losses at the gene ends were 3 bases for V and 4 bases for J; bases not matched to a gene: 6. CDR3 in amino acids: CASSFRLAGEYNEQFF. CDR3 coding DNA: TGTGCCAGCAGTTTTAGGCTAGCGGGGGAGTACAATGAGCAGTTCTTC.

This rearrangement joins TRBV6-1 to TRBJ1-5, with TRBD1 identical over 11 bases. The ends lost 4 bases at V and 0 bases at J; junction bases unmatched: 14. The CDR3 has 20 residues. CDR1 is MNHNS, CDR2 SASEGT, per germline. The CDR3 loop reads CASSGLIGQGAVISNQPQHF. In DNA, the CDR3 is TGTGCCAGCAGTGGACTTATCGGACAGGGGGCCGTTATTAGCAATCAGCCCCAGCATTTT.

The chain employs TRBV5-1 and TRBJ2-1; no clear D. Germline V gene sequence: CDR1 SGHRS, CDR2 YFSETQ. There are 13 residues in the CDR3. V dropped 0 bases and J dropped 9 bases, with 10 bases sitting between them. CDR3 bases: TGCGCCAGCAGCTTGGACTATTCCCTTGAGCAGTTCTTC. This encodes CASSLDYSLEQFF.

V and J are TRBV5-6 and TRBJ1-1, with a possible D match to TRBD1 (5 bases). Trimming took off 3 bases at V and 7 bases at J, with 10 bases between the two ends. Germline CDR1 reads SGHDT; CDR2 reads YYEEEE. The CDR3 is 12 amino acids. Here the CDR3 reads CASSSPGLEAFF. CDR3 DNA: TGTGCCAGCAGCTCCCCGGGACTTGAAGCTTTCTTT. Full variable domain (rest looked up from reference TRBV5-6 and TRBJ1-1): DAGVTQSPTHLIKTRGQQVTLRCSPKSGHDTVSWYQQALGQGPQFIFQYYEEEERQRGNFPDRFSGHQFPNYSSELNVNALLLGDSALYLCASSSPGLEAFFGQGTRLTVV.

This clone appeared a single time. The chain carries TRBV9 and TRBJ2-7; TRBD2 aligns across 13 bases. The CDR3 has 15 residues. CDR1 is SGDLS, CDR2 YYNGEE, per germline. Trimming removed 4 bases from V and 3 bases from J; junction bases left unmatched: 4. The CDR3 sequence is CASSPGLAGIYEQYF. The CDR3 DNA follows: TGTGCCAGCAGCCCGGGACTAGCGGGGATCTACGAGCAGTACTTC.

The chain links TRBV5-6 to TRBJ1-1, with 8 nucleotides matching TRBD1. Germline V gene data show CDR1 as SGHDT and CDR2 as YYEEEE. V was clipped by 0 bases and J by 0 bases; unmatched bases: 10. This CDR3 has 18 residues. CDR3 nucleotides: TGTGCCAGCAGCTTGGGGGTTGACAGGGGTAGAATGAACACTGAAGCTTTCTTT. Its translation: CASSLGVDRGRMNTEAFF.

The chain uses TRBV25-1 and TRBJ1-3; D is undetermined. The CDR3 runs 15 residues. The ends were cut back, 3 bases at V and 1 base at J, with 10 bases in the middle. Germline CDR1 reads MGHDK; CDR2 reads SYGVNS. For the CDR3, the DNA is TGTGCCAGCAGTGACCCCCCGGGGTCTGGAAACACCATATATTTT. Amino acids: CASSDPPGSGNTIYF.